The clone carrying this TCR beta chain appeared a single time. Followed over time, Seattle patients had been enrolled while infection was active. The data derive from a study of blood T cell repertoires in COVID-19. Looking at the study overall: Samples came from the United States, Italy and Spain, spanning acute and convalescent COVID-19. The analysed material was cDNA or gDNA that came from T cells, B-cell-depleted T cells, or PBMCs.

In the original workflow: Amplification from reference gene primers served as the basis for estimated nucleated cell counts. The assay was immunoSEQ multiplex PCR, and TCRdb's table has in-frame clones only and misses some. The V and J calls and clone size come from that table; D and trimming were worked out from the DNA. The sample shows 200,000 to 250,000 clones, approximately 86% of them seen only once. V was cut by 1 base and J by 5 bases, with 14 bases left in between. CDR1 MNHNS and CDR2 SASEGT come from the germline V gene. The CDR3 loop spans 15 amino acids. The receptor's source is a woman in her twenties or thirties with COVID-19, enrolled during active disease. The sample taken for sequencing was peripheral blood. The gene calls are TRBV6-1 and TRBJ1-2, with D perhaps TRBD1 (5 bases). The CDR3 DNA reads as TGTGCCAGCAGTGAAGTCGCCGGGGGAGGATATGGCTACACCTTC. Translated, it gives CASSEVAGGGYGYTF.